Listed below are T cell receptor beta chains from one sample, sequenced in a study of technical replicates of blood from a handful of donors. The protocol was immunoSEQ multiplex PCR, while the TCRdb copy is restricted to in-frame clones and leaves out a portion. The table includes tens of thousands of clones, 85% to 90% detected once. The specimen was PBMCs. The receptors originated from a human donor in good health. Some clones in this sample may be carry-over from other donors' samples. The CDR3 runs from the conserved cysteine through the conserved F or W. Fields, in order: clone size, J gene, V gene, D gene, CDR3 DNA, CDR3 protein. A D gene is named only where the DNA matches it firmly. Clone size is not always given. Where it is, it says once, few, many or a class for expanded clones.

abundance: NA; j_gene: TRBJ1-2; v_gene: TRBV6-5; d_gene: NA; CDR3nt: TGTGCCAGCAGGTCACAGACGGCCTATGGCTACACCTTC; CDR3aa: CASRSQTAYGYTF
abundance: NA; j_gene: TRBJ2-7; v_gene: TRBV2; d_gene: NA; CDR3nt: TGTGCCACCCATCGGGACTCGAGCTCCTACGAGCAGTACTTC; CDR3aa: CATHRDSSSYEQYF
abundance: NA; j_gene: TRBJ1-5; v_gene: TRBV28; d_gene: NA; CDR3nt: TGTGCCACCAAGGGTCCGGGGGGAAATCAGCCCCAGCATTTT; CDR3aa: CATKGPGGNQPQHF
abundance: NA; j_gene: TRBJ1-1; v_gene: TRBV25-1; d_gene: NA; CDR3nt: TGTGCCAGCAGTGAATTGGGAGGGGCCACTGAAGCTTTCTTT; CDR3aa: CASSELGGATEAFF
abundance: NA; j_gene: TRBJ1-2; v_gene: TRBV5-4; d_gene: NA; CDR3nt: TGTGCCAGCAGCGGCAGAACTGACAGCTACACCTTC; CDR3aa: CASSGRTDSYTF
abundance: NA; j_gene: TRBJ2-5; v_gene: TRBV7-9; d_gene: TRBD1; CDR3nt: TGTGCCAGCAGCTTAGCGCCAGGGGGCGAAGGAGAGACCCAGTACTTC; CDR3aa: CASSLAPGGEGETQYF
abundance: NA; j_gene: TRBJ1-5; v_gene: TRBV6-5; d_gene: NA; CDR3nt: TGTGCCAGCAGTTACTCGGCTGGGGGAGGTCAGCCCCAGCATTTT; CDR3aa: CASSYSAGGGQPQHF
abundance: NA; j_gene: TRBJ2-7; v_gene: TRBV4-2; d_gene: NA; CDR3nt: TGTGCCAGCAGCCAAGATCTTGACAGAGACTACGAGCAGTACTTC; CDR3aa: CASSQDLDRDYEQYF
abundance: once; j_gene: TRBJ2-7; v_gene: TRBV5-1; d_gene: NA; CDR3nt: TGCGCCAGCAGCTTGGTGGGTCAGGGGGGTTCCTACGAGCAGTACTTC; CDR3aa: CASSLVGQGGSYEQYF
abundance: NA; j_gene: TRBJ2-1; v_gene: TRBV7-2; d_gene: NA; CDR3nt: TGTGCCAGCAGCTTAGCGAGGGCGGGACGGAGCTCCTACAATGAGCAGTTCTTC; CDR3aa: CASSLARAGRSSYNEQFF
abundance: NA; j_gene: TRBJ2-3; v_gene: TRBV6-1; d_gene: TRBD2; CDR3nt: TGTGCCAGCAGTGCGGGGGGGGCTCCTAGAGATACGCAGTATTTT; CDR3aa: CASSAGGAPRDTQYF
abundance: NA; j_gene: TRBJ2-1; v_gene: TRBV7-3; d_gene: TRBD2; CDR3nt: TGTGCCAGCAGCCCTGTGAGCGGGAGTCACAATGAGCAGTTCTTC; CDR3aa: CASSPVSGSHNEQFF
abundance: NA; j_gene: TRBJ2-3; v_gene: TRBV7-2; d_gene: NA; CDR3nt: TGTGCCAGCAGCAAATACGGGGAAGGAGCAGATACGCAGTATTTT; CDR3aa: CASSKYGEGADTQYF
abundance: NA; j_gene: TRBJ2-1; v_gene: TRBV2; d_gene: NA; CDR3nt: TGTGCCAGCAGGACGACTTACTCGCATGAGCAGTTCTTC; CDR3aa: CASRTTYSHEQFF
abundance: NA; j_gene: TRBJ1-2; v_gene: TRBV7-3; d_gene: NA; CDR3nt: TGTGCCAGCAGCTCCTACTACAGGGTCGGGAACTATGGCTACACCTTC; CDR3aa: CASSSYYRVGNYGYTF
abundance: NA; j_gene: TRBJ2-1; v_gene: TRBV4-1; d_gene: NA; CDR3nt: TGCGCCAGCAGCCAAGATCACAGGGACCCTGAGCAGTTCTTC; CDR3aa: CASSQDHRDPEQFF
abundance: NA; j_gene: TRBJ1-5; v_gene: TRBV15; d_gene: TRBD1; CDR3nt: TGTGCCACCAGGGGGGACAGGACATCCCAGCATTTT; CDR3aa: CATRGDRTSQHF
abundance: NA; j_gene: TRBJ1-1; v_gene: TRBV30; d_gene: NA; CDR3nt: TGTGCCTGGAGTGTCGGGGTTAGCGCTGAAGCTTTCTTT; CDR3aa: CAWSVGVSAEAFF
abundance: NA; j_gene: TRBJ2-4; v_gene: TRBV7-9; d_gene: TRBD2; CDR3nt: TGTGCCAGCAGCTTATTGGCGGGAGGGCTTTTAGCCAAAAACATTCAGTACTTC; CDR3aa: CASSLLAGGLLAKNIQYF
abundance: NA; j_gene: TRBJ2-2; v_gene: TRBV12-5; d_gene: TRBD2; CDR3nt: TGTGCTAGTGGTTTGACTTCAGCGGGGGGGAACACCGGGGAGCTGTTTTTT; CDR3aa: CASGLTSAGGNTGELFF
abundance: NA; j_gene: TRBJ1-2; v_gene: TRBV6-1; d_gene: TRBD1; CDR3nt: TGTGCCAGCAGAACAGGGGGCGCTTCCTATGGCTACACCTTC; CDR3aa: CASRTGGASYGYTF
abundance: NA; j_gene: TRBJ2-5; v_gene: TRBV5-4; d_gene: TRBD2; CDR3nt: TGTGCCAGCAGCGTAAGCGGGGGGCCCTCGGAGACCCAGTACTTC; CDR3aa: CASSVSGGPSETQYF
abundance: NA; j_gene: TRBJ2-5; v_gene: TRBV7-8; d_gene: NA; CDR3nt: TGTGCCAGCAGCTTATTGGTGAGAGCACAAGAGACCCAGTACTTC; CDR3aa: CASSLLVRAQETQYF
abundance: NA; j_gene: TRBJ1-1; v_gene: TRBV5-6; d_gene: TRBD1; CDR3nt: TGTGCCAGCAGCCCGGGACAGGTAAACACTGAAGCTTTCTTT; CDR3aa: CASSPGQVNTEAFF
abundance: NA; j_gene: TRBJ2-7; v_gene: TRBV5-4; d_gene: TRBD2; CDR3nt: TGTGCCAGCGGCAAAGACGGGACTAGCTTCTACGAGCAGTACTTC; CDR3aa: CASGKDGTSFYEQYF
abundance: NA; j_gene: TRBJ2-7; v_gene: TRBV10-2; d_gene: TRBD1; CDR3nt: TGCGCCAGCAGTAAGGGACAGGGAACCTACGAGCAGTACTTC; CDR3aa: CASSKGQGTYEQYF
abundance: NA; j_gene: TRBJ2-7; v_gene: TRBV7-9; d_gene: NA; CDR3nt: TGTGCCAGCAGCTCGGACACTAAAGTATTCTACGAGCAGTACTTC; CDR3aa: CASSSDTKVFYEQYF
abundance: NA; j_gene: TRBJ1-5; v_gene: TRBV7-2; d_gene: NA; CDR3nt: TGTGCCAGCGCTGGGCCCAATCAGCCCCAGCATTTT; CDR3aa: CASAGPNQPQHF
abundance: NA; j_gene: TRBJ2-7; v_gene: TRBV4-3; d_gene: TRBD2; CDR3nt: TGCGCCAGCAGCCCCTTTCGGGAGGGATCAAATAAGGACTACGAGCAGTACTTC; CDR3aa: CASSPFREGSNKDYEQYF
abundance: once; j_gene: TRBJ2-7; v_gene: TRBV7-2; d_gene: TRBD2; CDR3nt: TGTGCCAGCAGCCCAGCGGGGTCAGGACCAAGGGAGCAGTACTTC; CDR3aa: CASSPAGSGPREQYF
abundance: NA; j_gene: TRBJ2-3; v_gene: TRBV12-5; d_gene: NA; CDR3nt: TGTGCTGGATTGTCAGGGAGCACAGATACGCAGTATTTT; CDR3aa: CAGLSGSTDTQYF
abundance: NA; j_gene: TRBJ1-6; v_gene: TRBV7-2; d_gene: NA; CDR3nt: TGTGCCAGCAGCTTATTCTTCCAGGGCAGACCCCTCCACTTT; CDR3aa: CASSLFFQGRPLHF
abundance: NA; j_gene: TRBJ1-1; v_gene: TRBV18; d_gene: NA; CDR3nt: TGTGCCAGCTCACCCACAGGGTCCCTGAGGATCAACACTGAAGCTTTCTTT; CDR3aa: CASSPTGSLRINTEAFF
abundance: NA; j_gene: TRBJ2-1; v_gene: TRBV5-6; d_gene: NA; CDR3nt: TGTGCCAGCAGAGATTCGGGAGCCGGCGGGGAGCAGTTCTTC; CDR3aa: CASRDSGAGGEQFF
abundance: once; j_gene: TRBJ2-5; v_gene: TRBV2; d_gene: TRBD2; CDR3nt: TGTGCCAGCAGCCCAGCGGGGGGGCGCGAGACCCAGTACTTC; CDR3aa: CASSPAGGRETQYF
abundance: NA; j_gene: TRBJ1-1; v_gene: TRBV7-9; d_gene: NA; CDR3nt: TGTGCCAGCAGCCAGGGGAGGGTTCGGGCTTTCTTT; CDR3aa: CASSQGRVRAFF
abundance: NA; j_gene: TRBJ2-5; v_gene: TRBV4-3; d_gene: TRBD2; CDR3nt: TGCGCCAGCAGCCCAGCGGGATTGACCCAAGAGACCCAGTACTTC; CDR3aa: CASSPAGLTQETQYF
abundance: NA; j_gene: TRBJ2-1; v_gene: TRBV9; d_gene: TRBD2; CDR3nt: TGTGCCAGCAGCTCTAGCGGGGGGGCCCGCTACAATGAGCAGTTCTTC; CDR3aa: CASSSSGGARYNEQFF
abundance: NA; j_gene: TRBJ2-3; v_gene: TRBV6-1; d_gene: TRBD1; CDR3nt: TGTGCCAGCAGCAGGACAGGGGAGGGTTCGGATACGCAGTATTTT; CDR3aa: CASSRTGEGSDTQYF
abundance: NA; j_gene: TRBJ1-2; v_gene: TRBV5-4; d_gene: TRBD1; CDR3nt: TGTGCCAGCAGCATCGGGCGGGGGGCGATGGCGGTGGACAGGAGCTACACCTTC; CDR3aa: CASSIGRGAMAVDRSYTF
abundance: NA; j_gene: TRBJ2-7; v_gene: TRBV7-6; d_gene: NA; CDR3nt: TGTGCCAGCAGCGATAAGTGGAGGCCCTACGAGCAGTACTTC; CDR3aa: CASSDKWRPYEQYF
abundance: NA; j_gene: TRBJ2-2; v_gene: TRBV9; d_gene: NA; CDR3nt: TGTGCCAGCAGCATTGACACGGCCGGGGAGCTGTTTTTT; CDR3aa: CASSIDTAGELFF